These 10 T cell receptor beta chains were sequenced from one sample in a study of blood T cell repertoires in COVID-19. The method was immunoSEQ multiplex PCR; TCRdb's version includes in-frame clones alone and lacks a portion of them. The data contain roughly 380,000 clones, 89% of them singletons. The material sequenced was peripheral blood. The receptors were sampled from a woman between 35 and 50 years old with COVID-19, enrolled during active disease.

This clone was recorded once. The gene calls are TRBV12-5 and TRBJ2-5; 7 nucleotides agree with TRBD1. The CDR3 sequence is 15 residues long. V lost 3 bases, J lost 4 bases, and 8 bases stayed unmatched. Germline loops: CDR1 LGHNT, CDR2 FRNRAP. This CDR3 reads CASGLSRGLGETQYF. CDR3 sequence (DNA): TGTGCTAGTGGTTTATCAAGGGGGCTTGGAGAGACCCAGTACTTC.

The CDR3 DNA is TGTGCCAGCAGTGATGGCGGGGGTTGGAGCGGCAATCAGCCCCAGCATTTT. Amino acids: CASSDGGGWSGNQPQHF. This sequence joins TRBV2 and TRBJ1-5; tentatively, D is TRBD1 (5 bases). The CDR3 runs to 17 residues. V dropped 3 bases and J dropped 2 bases, with 17 bases sitting between them. The germline V gene has CDR1 SNHLY and CDR2 FYNNEI.

This chain links TRBV6-5 with TRBJ1-3, with TRBD1 as a possible D gene (5 bases). Deletions cut 2 bases from V and 4 bases from J, with 15 bases between. Germline-derived CDR1 and CDR2 are MNHEY and SVGAGI. This CDR3 spans 16 amino acids. The chain's CDR3 is CASSYGPGFGGNTIYF. CDR3 DNA: TGTGCCAGCAGTTACGGGCCAGGGTTTGGCGGAAACACCATATATTTT.

This clone was counted a single time. The chain has TRBV7-2 and TRBJ1-5; D perhaps matches TRBD1 (5 bases). Germline CDR1 is SGHTA and CDR2 is FQGNSA. Between the trimmed V and J ends, which lost 5 bases and 5 bases, there was a span of 16 bases. The CDR3 has 15 residues. This CDR3 is CASSKVGPTHQPQHF. The CDR3 DNA sequence: TGTGCCAGCAGCAAGGTGGGGCCAACCCATCAGCCCCAGCATTTT.

The J gene is TRBJ1-1, the V gene TRBV5-4, with D possibly TRBD1 on 5 matching bases. CDR1 and CDR2 (germline): SGHNT, YYREEE (reference sequence). Trimming took 4 bases from V and 1 from J, leaving 14 bases between them. This CDR3 comprises 15 residues. In DNA, the CDR3 is TGTGCCAGCAGCCCACTACAGGAAAGGAACACTGAAGCTTTCTTT. This sequence encodes CASSPLQERNTEAFF.

This clone occurred once. The chain joins TRBV24-1 to TRBJ2-3; maybe TRBD1 (6 bases). The V end was cut by 3 bases, the J end by 2 bases, with 11 bases between. The CDR3 spans 15 residues. Looked up from germline, CDR1 is KGHDR and CDR2 is SFDVKD. The CDR3 spells CATSDHRVNTDTQYF. The CDR3 DNA is TGTGCCACCAGTGATCACAGGGTAAACACAGATACGCAGTATTTT.

The chain combines TRBV18 with TRBJ1-2; 7 bases line up with TRBD1. V lost 2 bases and J lost 4; bases outside the gene matches: 4. There are 14 residues in the CDR3. The germline gives CDR1 KGHSH, CDR2 LQKENI. DNA of the CDR3: TGTGCCAGCTCACCAGGACAGGTGGTCTATGGCTACACCTTC. It is translated as CASSPGQVVYGYTF.

This clone was counted once. The rearrangement uses TRBV18 and TRBJ1-1; D may be TRBD1 (5 bases). Deletions cut 4 bases from V and 12 bases from J, with 18 bases between. CDR3 size: 13 residues. Per germline, CDR1 KGHSH and CDR2 LQKENI. CDR3 sequence (DNA): TGTGCCAGCTCACGTTCGGGGGGGGAGTCAACTTTCTTT. This translates into CASSRSGGESTFF.

The chain has TRBV28 and TRBJ1-2, with TRBD1 as a possible D gene (6 bases). Per the germline V gene, CDR1 is MDHEN and CDR2 is SYDVKM. The V and J ends lost 3 bases and 8 bases respectively, with 16 bases between them. The length of the CDR3 is 14 residues. In DNA, the CDR3 is TGTGCCAGCAGTTTTTCGGGGGGGCCAGCCGGCTACACCTTC. Amino acids: CASSFSGGPAGYTF.

The chain couples TRBV6-5 to TRBJ2-5; no definite D call. The CDR3 spans 13 residues. Trimming cost V 3 bases and J 5 bases, with 10 bases left between them. Per the germline V gene, CDR1 is MNHEY and CDR2 is SVGAGI. The CDR3 is CASSYLPEETQYF. In DNA, the CDR3 is TGTGCCAGCAGTTATCTACCTGAGGAGACCCAGTACTTC.